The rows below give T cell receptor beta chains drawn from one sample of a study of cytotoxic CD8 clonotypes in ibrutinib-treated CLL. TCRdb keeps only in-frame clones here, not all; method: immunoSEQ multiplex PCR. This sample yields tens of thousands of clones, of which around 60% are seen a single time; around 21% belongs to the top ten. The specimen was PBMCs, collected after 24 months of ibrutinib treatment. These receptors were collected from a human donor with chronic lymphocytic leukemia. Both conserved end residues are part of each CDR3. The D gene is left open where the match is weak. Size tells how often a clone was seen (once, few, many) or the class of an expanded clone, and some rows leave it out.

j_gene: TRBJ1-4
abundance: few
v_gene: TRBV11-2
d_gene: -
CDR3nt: TGTGCCAGCAGCTGGGGTGGACAGGAAAAACTGTTTTTT
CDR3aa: CASSWGGQEKLFF

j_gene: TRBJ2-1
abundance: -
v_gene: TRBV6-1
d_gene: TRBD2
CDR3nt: TGTGCCAGCAGTGACCTTAGCGGGAGCGGATACAATGAGCAGTTCTTC
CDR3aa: CASSDLSGSGYNEQFF

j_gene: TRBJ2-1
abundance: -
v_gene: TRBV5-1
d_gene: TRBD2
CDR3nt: TGCGCCAGCAGCCCCGGGACTATCCAGAATGAGCAGTTCTTC
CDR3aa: CASSPGTIQNEQFF

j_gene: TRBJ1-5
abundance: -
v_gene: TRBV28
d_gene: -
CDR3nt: TGTGCCAGCAGTTTCTTGGGCGGGAGCAATCAGCCCCAGCATTTT
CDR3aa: CASSFLGGSNQPQHF

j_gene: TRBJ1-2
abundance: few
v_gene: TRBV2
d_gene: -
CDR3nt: TGTGCCACGGGGACTGAAAACTATGGCTACACCTTC
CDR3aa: CATGTENYGYTF

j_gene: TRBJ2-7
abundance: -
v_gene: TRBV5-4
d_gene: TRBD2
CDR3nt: TGTGCCAGCAGCTTCTACGGGAGGGACGAGCAGTACTTC
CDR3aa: CASSFYGRDEQYF

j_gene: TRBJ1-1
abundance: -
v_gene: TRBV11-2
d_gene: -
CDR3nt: TGTGCCAGCAGCTTAGAGGTCGAGACTGAAGCTTTCTTT
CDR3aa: CASSLEVETEAFF

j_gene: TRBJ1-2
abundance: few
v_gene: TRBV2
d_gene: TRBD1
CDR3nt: TGTGCCAGCGGGACAGGGGGCTACTATGGCTACACCTTC
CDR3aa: CASGTGGYYGYTF

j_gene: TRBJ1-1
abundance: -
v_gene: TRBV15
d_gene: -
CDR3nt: TGTGCCACCACCGATAGACGCACCGGGACTGAAGCTTTCTTT
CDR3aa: CATTDRRTGTEAFF

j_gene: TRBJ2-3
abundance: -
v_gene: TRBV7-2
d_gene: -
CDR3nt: TGTGCCAGCAGCTTAGATGGCGCCTCGGGTGATACGCAGTATTTT
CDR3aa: CASSLDGASGDTQYF

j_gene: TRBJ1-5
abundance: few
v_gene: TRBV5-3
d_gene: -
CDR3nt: TGTGCCAGAAGCTTGGTGGGGGACCATCAGCCCCAGCATTTT
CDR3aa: CARSLVGDHQPQHF

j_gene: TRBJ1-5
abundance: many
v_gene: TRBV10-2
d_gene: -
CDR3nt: TGCGCCAGCAGTGTCAGGCTCGATCAGCCCCAGCATTTT
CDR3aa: CASSVRLDQPQHF

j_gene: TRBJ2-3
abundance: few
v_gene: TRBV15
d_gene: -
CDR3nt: TGTGCCACCAGCAGCGGATCTGCGAGAATCACAGATACGCAGTATTTT
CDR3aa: CATSSGSARITDTQYF

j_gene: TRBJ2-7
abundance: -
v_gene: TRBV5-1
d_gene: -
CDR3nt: TGCGCCAGCAGCCCCTCCGGCAGGGGCCACGAGCAGTACTTC
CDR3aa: CASSPSGRGHEQYF

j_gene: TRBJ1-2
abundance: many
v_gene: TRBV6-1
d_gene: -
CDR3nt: TGTGCCAGCAACCCCGGCCTTGCGGGAGGCTACACCTTC
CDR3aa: CASNPGLAGGYTF

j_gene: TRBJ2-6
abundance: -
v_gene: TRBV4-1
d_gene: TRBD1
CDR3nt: TGCGCCAGCAGCGCATACCCGCAGGGGGCAGGAACTGGGGCCAACGTCCTGACTTTC
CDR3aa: CASSAYPQGAGTGANVLTF

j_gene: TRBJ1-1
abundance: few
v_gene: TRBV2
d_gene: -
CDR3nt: TGTGCCAGCAGTGAGGGACGGCTGAACACTGAAGCTTTCTTT
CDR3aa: CASSEGRLNTEAFF

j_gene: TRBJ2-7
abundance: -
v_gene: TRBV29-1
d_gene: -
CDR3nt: TGCAGCGTTGTGGCTCCCCATTCCTACGAGCAGTACTTC
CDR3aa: CSVVAPHSYEQYF

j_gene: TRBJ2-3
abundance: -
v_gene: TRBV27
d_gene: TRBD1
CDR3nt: TGTGCCAGCAGCTTCGGGACAGGAGTTTACACGCAGTATTTT
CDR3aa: CASSFGTGVYTQYF

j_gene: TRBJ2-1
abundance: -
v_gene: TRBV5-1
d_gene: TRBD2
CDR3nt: TGCGCCAGCAGCTTGGGGGCAGCGGGAGTGGGAAATGAGCAGTTCTTC
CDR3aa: CASSLGAAGVGNEQFF

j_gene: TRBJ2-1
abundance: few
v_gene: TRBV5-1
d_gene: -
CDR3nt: TGCGCCAGCAGCGCCCCCAGGCAGGGGCACAATGAGCAGTTCTTC
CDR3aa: CASSAPRQGHNEQFF

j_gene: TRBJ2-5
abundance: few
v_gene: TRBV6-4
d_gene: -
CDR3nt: TGTGCCAGCAGTGACCCGGGACCGGGACAAGAGACCCAGTACTTC
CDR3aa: CASSDPGPGQETQYF

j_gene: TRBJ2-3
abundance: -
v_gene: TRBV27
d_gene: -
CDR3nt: TGTGCCAGCAGTTTACCAACAGATACGCAGTATTTT
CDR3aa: CASSLPTDTQYF

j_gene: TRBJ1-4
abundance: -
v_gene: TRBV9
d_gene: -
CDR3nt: TGTGCCAGCAGCGCGACAGGAGCGTACGTTGAAAAACTGTTTTTT
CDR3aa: CASSATGAYVEKLFF

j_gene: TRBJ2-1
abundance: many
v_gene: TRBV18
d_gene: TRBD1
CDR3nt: TGTGCCAGCTCCTCGACTACAGGGGCGAATGAGCAGTTCTTC
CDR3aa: CASSSTTGANEQFF

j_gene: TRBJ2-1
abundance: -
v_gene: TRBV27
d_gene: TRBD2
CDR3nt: TGTGCCAGCAGTTTAGCGGGGGGCAATGAGCAGTTCTTC
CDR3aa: CASSLAGGNEQFF

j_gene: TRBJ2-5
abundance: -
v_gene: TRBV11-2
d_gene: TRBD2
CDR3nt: TGTGCCAGCAGCTTTAGCGGGGAGACCCAGTACTTC
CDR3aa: CASSFSGETQYF

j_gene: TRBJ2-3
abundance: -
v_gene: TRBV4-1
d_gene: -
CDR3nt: TGCGCCAGCAGCCAAGAAGGAGGTTTGGGCACAGATACGCAGTATTTT
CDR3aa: CASSQEGGLGTDTQYF

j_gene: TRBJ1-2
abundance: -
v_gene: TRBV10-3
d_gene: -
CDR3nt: TGTGCCATCAGCCGGGACACCTATGGCTACACCTTC
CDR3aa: CAISRDTYGYTF

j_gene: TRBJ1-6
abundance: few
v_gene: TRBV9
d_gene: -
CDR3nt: TGTGCCAGCAGCGGTGTCGGGACCGCAAATTCACCCCTCCACTTT
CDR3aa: CASSGVGTANSPLHF

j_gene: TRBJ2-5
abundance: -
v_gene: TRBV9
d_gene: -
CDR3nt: TGTGCCAGCAGCGTAGGAGTGGGGAGGTACCAAGAGACCCAGTACTTC
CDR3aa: CASSVGVGRYQETQYF

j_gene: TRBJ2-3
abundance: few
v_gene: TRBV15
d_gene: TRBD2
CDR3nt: TGTGCCACCAGCAGAGATAGGCTAGCGGGGGTAGATACGCAGTATTTT
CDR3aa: CATSRDRLAGVDTQYF

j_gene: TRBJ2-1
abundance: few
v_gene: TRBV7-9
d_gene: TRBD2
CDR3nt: TGTGCCAGCAGTTCAAGCGGGAGAGTCTACAATGAGCAGTTCTTC
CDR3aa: CASSSSGRVYNEQFF